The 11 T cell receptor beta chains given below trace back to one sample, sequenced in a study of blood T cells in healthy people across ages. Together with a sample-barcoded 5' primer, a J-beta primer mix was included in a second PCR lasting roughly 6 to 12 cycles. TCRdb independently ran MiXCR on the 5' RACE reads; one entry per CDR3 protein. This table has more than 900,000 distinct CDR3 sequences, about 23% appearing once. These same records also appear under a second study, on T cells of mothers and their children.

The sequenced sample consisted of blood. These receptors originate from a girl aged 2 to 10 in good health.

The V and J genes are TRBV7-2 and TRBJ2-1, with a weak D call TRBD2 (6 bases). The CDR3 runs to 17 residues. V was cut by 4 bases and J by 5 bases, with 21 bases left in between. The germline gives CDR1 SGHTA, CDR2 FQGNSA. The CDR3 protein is CASSSRLIGRGHNEQFF. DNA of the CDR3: TGTGCCAGCAGCTCACGACTCATAGGGCGGGGCCACAATGAGCAGTTCTTC. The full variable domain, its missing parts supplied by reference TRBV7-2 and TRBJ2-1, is GAGVSQSPSNKVTEKGKDVELRCDPISGHTALYWYRQSLGQGLEFLIYFQGNSAPDKSGLPSDRFSAERTGGSVSTLTIQRTQQEDSAVYLCASSSRLIGRGHNEQFFGPGTRLTVL.

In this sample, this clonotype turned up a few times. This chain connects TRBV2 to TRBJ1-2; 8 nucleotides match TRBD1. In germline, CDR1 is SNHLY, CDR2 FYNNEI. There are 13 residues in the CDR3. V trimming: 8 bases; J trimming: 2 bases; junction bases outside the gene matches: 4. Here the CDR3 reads CASPRTGNYGYTF. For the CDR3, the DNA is TGTGCCAGCCCCCGGACAGGGAACTATGGCTACACCTTC.

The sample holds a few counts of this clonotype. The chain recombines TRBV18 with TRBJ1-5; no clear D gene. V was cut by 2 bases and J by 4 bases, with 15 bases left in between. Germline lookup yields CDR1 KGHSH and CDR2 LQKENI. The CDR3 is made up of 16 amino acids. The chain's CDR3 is CASSPIKGPSNQPQHF. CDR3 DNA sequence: TGTGCCAGCTCACCAATAAAGGGTCCGTCGAATCAGCCCCAGCATTTT.

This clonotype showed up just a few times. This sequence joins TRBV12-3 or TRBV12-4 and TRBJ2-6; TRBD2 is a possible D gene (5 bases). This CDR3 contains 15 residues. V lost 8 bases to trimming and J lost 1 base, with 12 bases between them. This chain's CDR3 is CASWVLESGANVLTF. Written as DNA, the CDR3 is TGTGCCAGCTGGGTACTAGAGTCTGGGGCCAACGTCCTGACTTTC.

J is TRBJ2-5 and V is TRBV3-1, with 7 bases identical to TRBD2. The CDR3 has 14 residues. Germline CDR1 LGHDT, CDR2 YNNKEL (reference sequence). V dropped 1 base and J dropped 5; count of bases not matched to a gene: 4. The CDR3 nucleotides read TGTGCCAGCAGCCAAGGAAACGGGAGGGAGACCCAGTACTTC. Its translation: CASSQGNGRETQYF.

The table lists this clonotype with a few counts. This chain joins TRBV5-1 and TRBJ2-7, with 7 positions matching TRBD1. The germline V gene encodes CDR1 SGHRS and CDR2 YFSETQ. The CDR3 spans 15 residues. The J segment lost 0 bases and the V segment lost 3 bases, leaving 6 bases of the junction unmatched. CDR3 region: CASSSEDRPSYEQYF. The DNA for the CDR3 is TGCGCCAGCAGCTCAGAGGACAGGCCCTCCTACGAGCAGTACTTC.

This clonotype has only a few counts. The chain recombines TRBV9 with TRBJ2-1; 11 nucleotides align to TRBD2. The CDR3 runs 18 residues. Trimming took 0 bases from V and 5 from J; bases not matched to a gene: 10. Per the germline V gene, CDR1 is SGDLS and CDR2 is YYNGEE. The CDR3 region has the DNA TGTGCCAGCAGCGTAGACGGTAGCGGGGGGGCATCCCACAATGAGCAGTTCTTC. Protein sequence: CASSVDGSGGASHNEQFF.

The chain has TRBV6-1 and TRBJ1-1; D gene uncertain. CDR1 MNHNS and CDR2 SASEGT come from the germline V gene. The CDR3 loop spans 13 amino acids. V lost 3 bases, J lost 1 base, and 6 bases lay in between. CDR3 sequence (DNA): TGTGCCAGCAGTGATTGGGAGAACACTGAAGCTTTCTTT. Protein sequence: CASSDWENTEAFF.

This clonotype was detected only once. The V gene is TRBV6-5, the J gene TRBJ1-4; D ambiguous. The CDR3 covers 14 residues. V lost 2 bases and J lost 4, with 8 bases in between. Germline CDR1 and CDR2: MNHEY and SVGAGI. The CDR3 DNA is TGTGCCAGCAGTTACGACCGGGATAATGAAAAACTGTTTTTT. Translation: CASSYDRDNEKLFF.

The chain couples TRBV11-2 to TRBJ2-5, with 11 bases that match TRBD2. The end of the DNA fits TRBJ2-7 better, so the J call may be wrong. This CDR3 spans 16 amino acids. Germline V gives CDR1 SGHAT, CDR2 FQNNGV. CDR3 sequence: CASSLVAGGPKHEQYF. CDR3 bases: TGTGCCAGCAGCTTAGTAGCGGGGGGGCCGAAACACGAGCAGTACTTC.

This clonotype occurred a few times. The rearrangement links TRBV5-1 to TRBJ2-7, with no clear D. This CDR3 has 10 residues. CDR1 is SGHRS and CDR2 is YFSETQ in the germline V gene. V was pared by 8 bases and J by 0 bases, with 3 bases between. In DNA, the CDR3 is TGCGCCAGATCCTCCTACGAGCAGTACTTC. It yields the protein CARSSYEQYF. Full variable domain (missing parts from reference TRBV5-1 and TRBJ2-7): KAGVTQTPRYLIKTRGQQVTLSCSPISGHRSVSWYQQTPGQGLQFLFEYFSETQRNKGNFPGRFSGRQFSNSRSEMNVSTLELGDSALYLCARSSYEQYFGPGTRLTVT.